This passage covers 29 T cell receptor beta chains from one sample sequenced in a study of human T cells and chemical hapten exposure. One entry per CDR3 protein results from TCRdb running MiXCR on the RACE reads. The data show 380,000 or so distinct CDR3 sequences, around 4.8% seen once. As to time point: patch test 1, 2 weeks after DPC sensitization. Treatment of the sample: therapeutic diphenylcyclopropenone sensitization with weekly scalp DPC. Sequencing used whole blood, obtained in connection with sensitization to the hapten diphenylcyclopropenone (DPC). These receptors were taken from a woman in her fifties or sixties with alopecia areata. Some clones in this sample may be carry-over from other donors' samples.

The chain has TRBV20-1 and TRBJ2-3; D ambiguous. This CDR3 has 14 residues. Germline-derived CDR1 and CDR2 are DFQATT and SNEGSKA (reference sequence). V shed 1 base and J shed 0 bases, with 8 bases lying between them. CDR3 sequence: CSARVGRSTDTQYF. The CDR3 bases are TGCAGTGCTAGAGTTGGCCGTAGCACAGATACGCAGTATTTT.

There are many counts of this clonotype. The chain combines TRBV29-1 with TRBJ2-3; 7 bases match TRBD1. Germline V gene sequence: CDR1 SQVTM, CDR2 ANQGSEA. J was trimmed by 0 bases and V by 6 bases; bases with no gene match: 0. CDR3 length: 12 residues. The CDR3 reads CSVTGSTDTQYF. The CDR3 DNA is TGCAGCGTGACAGGGAGCACAGATACGCAGTATTTT.

The chain links TRBV6-5 to TRBJ2-5, with 8 nucleotides matching TRBD2. Germline V lookup: CDR1 MNHEY, CDR2 SVGAGI. V dropped 0 bases and J dropped 7; count of bases not matched to a gene: 10. CDR3 length: 16 residues. CDR3 DNA: TGTGCCAGCAGTTACTCCCTTAGCGGGATGACAAGGACCCAGTACTTC. Its translation: CASSYSLSGMTRTQYF.

This clonotype was detected many times. The genes are TRBV20-1 and TRBJ2-3, with 8 bases lining up with TRBD1. CDR1 DFQATT and CDR2 SNEGSKA come from the germline V gene (reference sequence). This CDR3 is 13 amino acids long. V shed 0 bases, J shed 9 bases, and the junction held 5 bases outside the gene matches. The CDR3 DNA reads as TGCAGTGCTAGAGACCCTCGGACAGGGACGCAGTATTTT. As protein: CSARDPRTGTQYF.

This clonotype was seen a single time. V gene TRBV3-1 combines with J gene TRBJ2-3; 12 nucleotides line up with TRBD2. Germline V gene sequence: CDR1 LGHDT, CDR2 YNNKEL (reference sequence). The length of the CDR3 is 17 residues. The V gene end was trimmed by 2 bases and the J gene end by 3 bases; junction bases not matched to a gene: 6. The CDR3 nucleotides are TGTGCCAGCAGCCAACCTAGCGGGAGGGAAGGGACAGATACGCAGTATTTT. The encoded protein is CASSQPSGREGTDTQYF.

This clonotype was detected ten times or more. The junction departs from germline at one end; a sequencing error may be responsible. The CDR3 loop is CASSEFKGLGVF. CDR3 nucleotides: TGTGCCAGCAGTGAATTTAAAGGTCTTGGGGTCTTC. The V gene is TRBV2, the J gene TRBJ2-1; D uncertain. This CDR3 is 12 amino acids long. CDR1 and CDR2 (germline): SNHLY, FYNNEI.

The V call is TRBV6-5, the J call TRBJ2-2; 8 bases agree with TRBD2. This CDR3 spans 17 amino acids. CDR1 is MNHEY and CDR2 is SVGAGI in the germline V gene. Unmatched junction bases numbered 5, after V lost 2 bases and J lost 0 bases. CDR3 DNA: TGTGCCAGCAGTTACGGGGCGGGAGGACCGAACACCGGGGAGCTGTTTTTT. Its protein is CASSYGAGGPNTGELFF.

The genes are TRBV4-3 and TRBJ1-3; unclear D gene. Germline CDR1 and CDR2: LGHNA and YSLEER. With 0 bases removed from V and 0 bases from J, the gap between germline ends came to 9 bases. The CDR3 is 16 residues long. The CDR3 is CASSQEARLSGNTIYF. In nucleotides, the CDR3 is TGCGCCAGCAGCCAAGAAGCACGTCTCTCTGGAAACACCATATATTTT.

This clonotype was seen only a few times. This chain joins TRBV29-1 and TRBJ2-5; no clear D. Deletions cut 7 bases from V and 5 bases from J, with 8 bases between. Germline CDR1 is SQVTM and CDR2 is ANQGSEA. The CDR3 is 10 residues long. CDR3 amino acids: CSGTGETQYF. The CDR3 coding sequence is TGCAGCGGCACTGGGGAGACCCAGTACTTC.

This clonotype came up many times. The chain links TRBV7-3 to TRBJ1-6; possible D gene TRBD1, 5 bases. The CDR3 is made up of 14 amino acids. Germline V lookup: CDR1 SGHTA, CDR2 FQGTGA. V was trimmed by 5 bases and J by 6 bases, leaving 11 bases between them. The CDR3, as DNA: TGTGCCAGCAGCCCACTGGGGGGTAATTCACCCCTCCACTTT. Amino acid sequence: CASSPLGGNSPLHF.

This clonotype was counted between two and nine times. The chain couples TRBV7-9 to TRBJ2-7; TRBD2 agrees at 11 bases. CDR1 is SEHNR and CDR2 is FQNEAQ in the germline V gene (reference sequence). The CDR3 sequence is 15 residues long. After removal of 6 bases from V and 2 bases from J, the junction contained 6 bases not matched to a gene. The CDR3 sequence is CASSEGTSGAYEQYF. CDR3 sequence (DNA): TGTGCCAGCAGTGAAGGGACTAGCGGAGCCTACGAGCAGTACTTC.

This clonotype appeared many times. The chain has TRBV20-1 and TRBJ1-1; D is unclear. V was cut by 0 bases and J by 3 bases, with 5 bases left in between. The CDR3 contains 12 residues. Germline V gene sequence: CDR1 DFQATT, CDR2 SNEGSKA (reference sequence). The CDR3 bases are TGCAGTGCTAGAGATGAGGACACTGAAGCTTTCTTT. As protein: CSARDEDTEAFF.

Ten or more counts support this clonotype. This chain connects TRBV28 to TRBJ2-7; 7 bases fit TRBD1. In germline, CDR1 is MDHEN, CDR2 SYDVKM. The CDR3 runs 14 residues. V was clipped by 2 bases and J by 5 bases; unmatched bases: 6. The DNA of the CDR3 is TGTGCCAGCAGTTTACCAGGTCAGGGGGACGAGCAGTACTTC. This codes for CASSLPGQGDEQYF.

The J gene is TRBJ2-4, the V gene TRBV18; tentatively, D is TRBD1 (6 bases). Per germline, CDR1 KGHSH and CDR2 LQKENI. The V and J ends lost 6 bases and 1 base respectively, with 19 bases between them. The CDR3 length is 17 residues. The CDR3 spells CASSRGQDSYAKNIQYF. In DNA form, the CDR3 reads TGTGCCAGCTCGCGCGGTCAGGACAGTTACGCCAAAAACATTCAGTACTTC.

Details on this clonotype: This clone may be a read error of a much larger clone one base away. The genes are TRBV12-3 or TRBV12-4 and TRBJ2-2; D is ambiguous. CDR3 size: 11 residues. The V end lost 7 bases, the J end lost 4 bases, and 4 bases lay between the germline ends. The CDR3 sequence is CASKVTGELFF. The CDR3 DNA follows: TGTGCCAGCAAGGTCACCGGGGAGCTGTTTTTT.

In this sample, this clonotype turned up many times. The rearrangement links TRBV5-6 to TRBJ2-3, with no clear D. V gave up 1 base and J gave up 2 bases, with 8 bases separating them. Germline assignment: CDR1 SGHDT and CDR2 YYEEEE. The CDR3 totals 14 residues. The CDR3 DNA reads TGTGCCAGCAGCTTGATGGCAGCCACAGATACGCAGTATTTT. Its protein product is CASSLMAATDTQYF.

This clonotype was seen ten or more times. The V gene is TRBV29-1, the J gene TRBJ1-1; 7 bases map to TRBD1. J was trimmed by 1 base and V by 6 bases; bases with no gene match: 11. The CDR3 length is 15 residues. Germline V gene sequence: CDR1 SQVTM, CDR2 ANQGSEA. CDR3 loop: CSVRGKGAANTEAFF. In DNA form, the CDR3 reads TGCAGCGTCCGAGGAAAGGGGGCGGCGAACACTGAAGCTTTCTTT.

V and J are TRBV30 and TRBJ2-7, with 10 bases lining up with TRBD1. Unmatched junction bases numbered 9, after V lost 4 bases and J lost 6 bases. This CDR3 has 14 amino acids. Germline V gene sequence: CDR1 GTSNPN, CDR2 SVGIG (reference sequence). The CDR3 DNA reads TGTGCCTGGATCCCGGGACAGGGGCTGGCCGAGCAGTACTTC. Its protein product is CAWIPGQGLAEQYF.

A few counts support this clonotype. J is TRBJ2-3 and V is TRBV6-1; D unclear. The CDR3 totals 12 residues. Trimming removed 3 bases from V and 5 bases from J, with 6 bases in between. From germline, CDR1 is MNHNS and CDR2 SASEGT. CDR3 bases: TGTGCCAGCAGTGAGAAGAGAGATACGCAGTATTTT. The encoded protein is CASSEKRDTQYF.

The sample holds many counts of this clonotype. V and J are TRBV21-1 and TRBJ2-7. TRBV21-1 has pseudogene status. CDR3 size: 14 residues. As DNA, the CDR3 is TGTGCCAGCAGCAAAGGTACCGTTACCTACGAGCAGTACTTC. Amino acid sequence: CASSKGTVTYEQYF.

This clonotype was picked up many times. DNA of the CDR3: TGTGCCAGCAGCCAAGATACGGGACAGGGAGAGGGTGGCTACACCTTC. Amino acid sequence: CASSQDTGQGEGGYTF. The chain combines TRBV4-2 with TRBJ1-2; TRBD1 matches 9 bases. J lost 7 bases, V lost 0 bases, and 9 bases had no gene match. Germline CDR1 LGHNA, CDR2 YNFKEQ. The CDR3 contains 16 residues.

The chain combines TRBV12-3 or TRBV12-4 with TRBJ1-2; unclear D gene. This CDR3 has 15 amino acids. Deletions cut 5 bases from V and 6 bases from J, with 19 bases between. The CDR3 DNA reads TGTGCCAGCAGTCCAGGAAACCAAAGTCTCAATGGCTACACCTTC. Protein product: CASSPGNQSLNGYTF.

The chain employs TRBV11-3 and TRBJ2-5, with TRBD1 matching 7 bases. Germline loops: CDR1 SGHNT, CDR2 YENEEA. This CDR3 region has 14 residues. Trimming took 5 bases from V and 4 from J; bases not matched to a gene: 7. The CDR3 nucleotides are TGTGCCAGCAGCGACCCCGGGACAGCAGAGACCCAGTACTTC. Amino acids: CASSDPGTAETQYF.

This clonotype was seen ten or more times. The chain has TRBV29-1 and TRBJ2-2, with 8 bases aligning to TRBD2. The CDR3 has 16 residues. The junction had 15 bases not matched to a gene; V was cut back by 6 bases and J by 6 bases. Germline lookup yields CDR1 SQVTM and CDR2 ANQGSEA. CDR3 residues: CSVSGASGGVAGELFF. CDR3 sequence (DNA): TGCAGCGTCTCCGGGGCGTCCGGGGGGGTAGCCGGGGAGCTGTTTTTT.

The CDR3, as DNA: TGTGCCAGCAGGGAACGACAGGGAGGTTACACCTTC. Its translation is CASRERQGGYTF. The genes are TRBV28 and TRBJ1-2; 7 nucleotides line up with TRBD1. Germline lookup yields CDR1 MDHEN and CDR2 SYDVKM. The CDR3 runs to 12 residues. The V gene end was trimmed by 6 bases and the J gene end by 11 bases; junction bases not matched to a gene: 9.

This sequence joins TRBV24-1 and TRBJ2-1; possible D gene TRBD1, 6 bases. Deletions cut 0 bases from V and 7 bases from J, with 15 bases between. Germline V lookup: CDR1 KGHDR, CDR2 SFDVKD. The CDR3 runs 16 residues. The CDR3 sequence is CATSDLEGQRQNEQFF. CDR3 DNA sequence: TGTGCCACCAGTGATTTGGAAGGACAGAGGCAGAATGAGCAGTTCTTC.

Ten or more counts support this clonotype. The V call is TRBV11-2, the J call TRBJ2-7; no definite D call. From germline, CDR1 is SGHAT and CDR2 FQNNGV. The CDR3 has 11 residues. V lost 5 bases and J lost 7, with 9 bases in between. The CDR3 sequence is CASSLTTEQYF. CDR3 in DNA: TGTGCCAGCAGCCTTACTACGGAGCAGTACTTC.

This clonotype was seen many times. CDR3 in DNA: TGTGCCAGCAGTTTGGGACGGGAAGCTTTCTTT. Protein product: CASSLGREAFF. The chain joins TRBV12-3 or TRBV12-4 to TRBJ1-1; tentative D call: TRBD1 (5 bases). The CDR3 totals 11 residues. V dropped 3 bases and J dropped 8 bases, with 7 bases sitting between them.

This clonotype was counted only a few times. The rearrangement joins TRBV7-9 to TRBJ2-3; D remains unclear. The length of the CDR3 is 15 residues. The germline gives CDR1 SEHNR, CDR2 FQNEAQ (reference sequence). V lost 3 bases and J lost 2, with 12 bases in between. The CDR3 bases are TGTGCCAGCAGCTTCTGGCAGAGAGACACAGATACGCAGTATTTT. Its protein product is CASSFWQRDTDTQYF. Based on the CDR3 plus reference TRBV7-9 and TRBJ2-3, the full variable domain is DTGVSQNPRHKITKRGQNVTFRCDPISEHNRLYWYRQTLGQGPEFLTYFQNEAQLEKSRLLSDRFSAERPKGSFSTLEIQRTEQGDSAMYLCASSFWQRDTDTQYFGPGTRLTVL.